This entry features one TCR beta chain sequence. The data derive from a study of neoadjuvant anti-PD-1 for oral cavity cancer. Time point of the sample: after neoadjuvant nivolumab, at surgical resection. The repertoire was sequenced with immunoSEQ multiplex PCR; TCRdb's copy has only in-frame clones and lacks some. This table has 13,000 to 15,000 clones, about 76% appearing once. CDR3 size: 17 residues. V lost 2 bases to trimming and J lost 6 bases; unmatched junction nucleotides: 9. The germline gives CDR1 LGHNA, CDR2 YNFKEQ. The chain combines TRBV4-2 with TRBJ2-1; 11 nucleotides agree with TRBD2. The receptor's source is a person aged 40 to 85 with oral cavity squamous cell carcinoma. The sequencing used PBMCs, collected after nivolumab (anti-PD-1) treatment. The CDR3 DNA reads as TGTGCCAGCAGCCAAATCGGGTTTAGCGGGGGGGGCAATGAGCAGTTCTTC. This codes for CASSQIGFSGGGNEQFF.